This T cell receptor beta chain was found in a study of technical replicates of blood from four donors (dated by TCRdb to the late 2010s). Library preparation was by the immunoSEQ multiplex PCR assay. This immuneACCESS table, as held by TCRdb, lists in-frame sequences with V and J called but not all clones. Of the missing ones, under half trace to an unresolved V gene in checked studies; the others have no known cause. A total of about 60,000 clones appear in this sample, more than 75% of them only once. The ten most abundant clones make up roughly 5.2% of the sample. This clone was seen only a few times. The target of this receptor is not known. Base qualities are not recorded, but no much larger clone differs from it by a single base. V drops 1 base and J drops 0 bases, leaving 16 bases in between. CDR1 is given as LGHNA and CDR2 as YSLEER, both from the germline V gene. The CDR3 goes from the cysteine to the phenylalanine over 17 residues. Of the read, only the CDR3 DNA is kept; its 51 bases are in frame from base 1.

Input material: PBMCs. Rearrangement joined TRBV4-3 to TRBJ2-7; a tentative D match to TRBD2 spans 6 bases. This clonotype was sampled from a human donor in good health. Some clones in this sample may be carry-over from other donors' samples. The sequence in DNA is TGCGCCAGCAGCCAAGGATTACGGGGGTCGAGCTCCTACGAGCAGTACTTC. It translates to CASSQGLRGSSSYEQYF.